The TCR beta chain described here comes from a study of cytomegalovirus exposure and HLA in healthy donors. The V end lost 4 bases, the J end lost 1 base, and 11 bases lay between the germline ends. CDR3 size: 14 residues. Germline CDR1 SGHRS, CDR2 YFSETQ. The study ran its PCR with 60 Vbeta and 13 Jbeta primers. Data came from immunoSEQ multiplex PCR; TCRdb stores just in-frame clones and leaves some out. Among 150,000 to 200,000 clones listed, around 79% were seen once. This sequence joins TRBV5-1 and TRBJ1-2; weak D call: TRBD1 (5 bases). This receptor was identified in a woman in her thirties or forties in good health and CMV-seropositive. Sequenced sample: PBMCs. The CDR3 nucleotides read TGCGCCAGCAGCGCGGGGGGGGGTAACTATGGCTACACCTTC. Protein product: CASSAGGGNYGYTF.